This T cell receptor beta chain was sequenced during a study of T-cell memory formation after mild COVID-19. Overall study results and limits: Among clones contracting day 15 to 85, CD4/CD8 was balanced, whereas later expanders leaned CD4+.

Via MiXCR, TCRdb re-called the 5' RACE reads, giving one row per CDR3 protein. The profile shows about 400,000 distinct CDR3 sequences, roughly 17% of them singletons. This clonotype was seen a few times. Its antigen remains unidentified. The V and J ends lost 8 bases and 2 bases respectively, with 15 bases between them. The CDR3 has 15 residues. The sequence came from a man in his late teens or twenties who had mild COVID-19 (a few samples of this study predate the infection). Cell type and time point are not known. Sequencing was carried out using PBMCs or a T cell subset sorted from them (not recorded which). The gene calls are TRBV12-3 or TRBV12-4 and TRBJ2-2; perhaps TRBD1 as D (6 bases). CDR3 in DNA: TGTGCCAGCCCGACTACACAGGGCAACACCGGGGAGCTGTTTTTT. The encoded protein is CASPTTQGNTGELFF.